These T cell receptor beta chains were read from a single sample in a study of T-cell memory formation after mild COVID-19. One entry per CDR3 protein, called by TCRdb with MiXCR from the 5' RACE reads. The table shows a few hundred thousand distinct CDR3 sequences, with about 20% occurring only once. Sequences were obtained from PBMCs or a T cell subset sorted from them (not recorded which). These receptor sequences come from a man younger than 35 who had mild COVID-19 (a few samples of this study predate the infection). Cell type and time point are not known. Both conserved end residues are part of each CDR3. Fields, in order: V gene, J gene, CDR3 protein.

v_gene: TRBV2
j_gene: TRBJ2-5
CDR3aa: CASRTSFGGGETQYF

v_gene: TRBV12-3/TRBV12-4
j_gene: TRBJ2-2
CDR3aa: CASSSGRLDTGELFF

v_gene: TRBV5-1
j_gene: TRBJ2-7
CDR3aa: CASSPWDAPYEQYF

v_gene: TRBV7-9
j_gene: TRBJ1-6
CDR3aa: CASSLRGSPLHF

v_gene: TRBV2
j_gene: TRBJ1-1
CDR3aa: CASSEEGSQAFF

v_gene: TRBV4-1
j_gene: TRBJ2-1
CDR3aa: CASSSGAILGEQFF

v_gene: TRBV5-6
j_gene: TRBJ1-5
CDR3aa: CASSWSSNQPQHF

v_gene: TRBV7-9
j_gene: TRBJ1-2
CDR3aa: CASSSGDFYGYTF

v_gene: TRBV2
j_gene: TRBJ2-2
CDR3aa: CASRPWDTGELFF

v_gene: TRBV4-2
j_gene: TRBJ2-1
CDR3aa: CASSQDRVAGGNEQFF

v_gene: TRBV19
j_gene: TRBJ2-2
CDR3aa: CASSLRRQGFTGELFF

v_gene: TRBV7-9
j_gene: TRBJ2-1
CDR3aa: CASSSQGDGSNEQFF

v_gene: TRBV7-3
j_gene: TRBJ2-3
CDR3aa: CASSFFGGRGTDTQYF

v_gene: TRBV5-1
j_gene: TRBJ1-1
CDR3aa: CASSPVVHSTAFF

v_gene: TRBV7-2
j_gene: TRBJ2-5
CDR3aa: CASSLEVLPETQYF

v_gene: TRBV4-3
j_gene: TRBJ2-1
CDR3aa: CASSQYNREQFF

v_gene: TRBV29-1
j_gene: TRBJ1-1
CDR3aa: CSVGEAFF

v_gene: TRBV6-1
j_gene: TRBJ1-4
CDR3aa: CASSPRRGNEKLFF

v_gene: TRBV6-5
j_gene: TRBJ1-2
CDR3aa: CASSYRDRYGYTF

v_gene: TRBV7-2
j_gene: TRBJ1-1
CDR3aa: CASSREGGANTEAFF

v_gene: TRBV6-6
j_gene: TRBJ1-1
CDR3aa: CASSFQEDTEAFF

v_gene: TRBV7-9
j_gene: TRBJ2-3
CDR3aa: CASSPKGSPGDTQYF

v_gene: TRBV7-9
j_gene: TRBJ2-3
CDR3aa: CASSLTDRAQYF

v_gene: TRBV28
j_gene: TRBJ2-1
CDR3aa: CASSPAAGGNNEQFF

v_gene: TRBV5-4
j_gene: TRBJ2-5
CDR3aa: CASSQPGQRKETQYF

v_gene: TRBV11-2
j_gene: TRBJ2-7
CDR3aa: CASSLGVEGYEQYF

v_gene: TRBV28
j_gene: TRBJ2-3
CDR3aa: CASRGLVDTQYF

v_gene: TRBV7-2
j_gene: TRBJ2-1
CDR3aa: CASSEGLAINEQFF

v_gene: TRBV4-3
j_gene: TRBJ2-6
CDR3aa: CASSQEAGFSGANVLTF

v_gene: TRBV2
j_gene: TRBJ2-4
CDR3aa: CASRSQGGPIQYF

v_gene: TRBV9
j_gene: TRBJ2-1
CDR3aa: CASSVISGGAYEQFF

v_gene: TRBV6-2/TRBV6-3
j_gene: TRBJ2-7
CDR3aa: CASGSVGTTPYEQYF

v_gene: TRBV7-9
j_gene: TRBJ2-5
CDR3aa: CAWGARETQYF

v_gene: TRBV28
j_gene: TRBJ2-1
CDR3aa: CASRDRDRVYNEQFF

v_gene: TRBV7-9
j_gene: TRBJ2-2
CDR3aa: CDSSHGQKGGELFF

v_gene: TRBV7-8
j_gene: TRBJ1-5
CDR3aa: CASSLDRVGGQPQHF

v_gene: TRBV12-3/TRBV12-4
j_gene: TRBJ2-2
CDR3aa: CASTVWGGGDTGELFF

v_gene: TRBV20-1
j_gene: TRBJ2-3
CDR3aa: CSARDQDRARPDTQYF

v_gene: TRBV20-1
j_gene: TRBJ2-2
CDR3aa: CSASLREGTGELFF

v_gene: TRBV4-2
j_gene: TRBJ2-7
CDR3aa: CASSQGLGYEQYF

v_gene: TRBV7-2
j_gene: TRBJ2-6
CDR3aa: CASSHPGQSSGANVLTF

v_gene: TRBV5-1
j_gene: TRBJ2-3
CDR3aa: CASSLEVRGWDTQYF

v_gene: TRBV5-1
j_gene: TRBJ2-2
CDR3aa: CASSPDRAGELFF

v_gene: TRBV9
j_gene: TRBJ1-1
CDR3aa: CASSGRPNTEAFF

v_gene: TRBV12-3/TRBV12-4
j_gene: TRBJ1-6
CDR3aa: CASWRRDTYSPLHF

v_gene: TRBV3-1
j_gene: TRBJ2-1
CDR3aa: CASSLQAGEQFF

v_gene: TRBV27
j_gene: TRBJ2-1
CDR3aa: CASRQGANYNEQFF

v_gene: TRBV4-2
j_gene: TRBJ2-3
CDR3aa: CASSQEAGGQADTQYF

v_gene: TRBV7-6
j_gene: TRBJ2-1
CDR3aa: CASSSSAGGPGYNEQFF

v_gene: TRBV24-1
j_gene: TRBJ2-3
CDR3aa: CATAQGGRGTDTQYF